This TCR beta chain is drawn from a study of shared clonotypes between healthy human individuals. Deep-level assay runs were performed. Template for every sorted-subset replicate PCR totaled approximately 0.2 ug DNA, approximately 30,000 T cell genomes. Data came from immunoSEQ multiplex PCR; TCRdb stores just in-frame clones and leaves some out. The sample has roughly 1,000,000 clones, approximately 78% seen once. With 4 bases removed from V and 3 bases from J, the gap between germline ends came to 8 bases. From germline, CDR1 is SGHTA and CDR2 FQGTGA. The CDR3 has 13 amino acids. The chain has TRBV7-3 and TRBJ2-3, with D perhaps matching TRBD1 (6 bases). This TCR was sampled from a man in his late teens or twenties in good health. Some clones in this sample may be carry-over from other donors' samples. Input material: memory CD4+ T cells from PBMCs. Regarding subset: CD45RA-negative fraction. CDR3 loop: CASSSTGTDTQYF. The CDR3 coding sequence is TGTGCCAGCAGCTCCACAGGGACAGATACGCAGTATTTT.